A selection of T cell receptor beta chains follows, all from one sample in a study of shared T cell receptors in the human thymus. Measured with immunoSEQ multiplex PCR; TCRdb has only the in-frame clones, and not every one. The sample has about 380,000 clones; 85% to 95% are singletons. Input material: thymocytes. The receptors originated from a human donor. Each CDR3 is given with its conserved first and last residue. Each record gives: CDR3 protein, CDR3 DNA, D gene, V gene, clone size, J gene. A D gene is named only where the DNA matches it firmly. Clone size, where shown, is once, few, many, or a class for clones that have expanded.

CAISESTLGLDPLRNEQFF | TGTGCCATCAGTGAGTCGACTCTCGGACTAGACCCGCTACGGAATGAGCAGTTCTTC | TRBD2 | TRBV10-3 | NA | TRBJ2-1
CASSINTALEWPQHF | TGTGCCAGTAGTATAAATACCGCTTTAGAGTGGCCCCAGCATTTT | NA | TRBV19 | NA | TRBJ1-5
CASSVGTGPYEQYF | TGTGCCAGCAGTGTAGGGACAGGGCCCTACGAGCAGTACTTC | TRBD1 | TRBV6-6 | few | TRBJ2-7
CASSLRDRGEKLFF | TGCGCCAGCAGCCTCCGGGACAGGGGCGAAAAACTGTTTTTT | TRBD1 | TRBV4-1 | few | TRBJ1-4
CASGLVRGRGLIPYEQYF | TGTGCTAGTGGTTTGGTACGGGGGCGGGGACTGATTCCCTACGAGCAGTACTTC | NA | TRBV12-5 | NA | TRBJ2-7
CASSSSRDVRSSYEQYF | TGTGCCAGCAGCTCCAGTAGGGACGTTAGAAGTTCCTACGAGCAGTACTTC | NA | TRBV13 | NA | TRBJ2-7
CASSQAQGRRGYTF | TGTGCCAGTAGTCAGGCACAGGGGAGACGTGGCTACACCTTC | TRBD1 | TRBV19 | NA | TRBJ1-2
CASSLGTSGSWGTDTQYF | TGCGCCAGCAGCCTCGGGACTAGCGGGAGTTGGGGCACAGATACGCAGTATTTT | TRBD2 | TRBV5-1 | NA | TRBJ2-3
CASSFPTGGKGDTEAFF | TGTGCCAGCAGCTTCCCGACAGGGGGCAAGGGGGACACTGAAGCTTTCTTT | TRBD1 | TRBV7-8 | once | TRBJ1-1
CASSPPVGSPTGGNYGYTF | TGTGCCAGCAGCCCCCCGGTGGGGTCGCCAACGGGCGGTAACTATGGCTACACCTTC | NA | TRBV5-8 | NA | TRBJ1-2
CATSSPLGASPSTDTQYF | TGTGCCACCAGCAGTCCCCTGGGGGCTAGCCCTAGCACAGATACGCAGTATTTT | NA | TRBV15 | once | TRBJ2-3
CASPKVGGSYNEQFF | TGTGCCAGCCCCAAGGTAGGGGGGTCCTACAATGAGCAGTTCTTC | NA | TRBV18 | NA | TRBJ2-1
CATSAPGQGFNEQFF | TGTGCCACCAGCGCACCGGGACAGGGCTTCAATGAGCAGTTCTTC | TRBD1 | TRBV15 | NA | TRBJ2-1
CASSPRGKNSGNTIYF | TGTGCCAGCAGTCCCAGGGGAAAGAACTCTGGAAACACCATATATTTT | NA | TRBV28 | NA | TRBJ1-3
CASSDLPSPGTSGWNEQFF | TGTGCCAGCAGTGACCTCCCCTCCCCTGGGACTAGCGGGTGGAATGAGCAGTTCTTC | TRBD2 | TRBV6-4 | NA | TRBJ2-1
CASSPQPEYKFIAKNIQYF | TGTGCCAGCTCACCACAACCCGAATACAAATTTATAGCCAAAAACATTCAGTACTTC | NA | TRBV18 | NA | TRBJ2-4
CASSRTGGGKNIQYF | TGTGCCAGCAGCCGAACAGGGGGTGGCAAAAACATTCAGTACTTC | TRBD1 | TRBV7-9 | NA | TRBJ2-4
CASSWGQEFNYGYTF | TGCGCCAGCAGCTGGGGACAGGAATTCAACTATGGCTACACCTTC | TRBD1 | TRBV5-1 | NA | TRBJ1-2
CASSELANYEQYF | TGTGCCAGCTCAGAACTTGCTAACTACGAGCAGTACTTC | NA | TRBV18 | NA | TRBJ2-7
CASTLTLDSPYNEQFF | TGTGCCAGCACCTTAACATTGGACAGCCCCTACAATGAGCAGTTCTTC | NA | TRBV7-9 | NA | TRBJ2-1
CASSLAGKGHSNQPQHF | TGCGCCAGCAGCTTGGCTGGGAAAGGGCATAGCAATCAGCCCCAGCATTTT | NA | TRBV5-1 | NA | TRBJ1-5
CASSPRTEGGEKLFF | TGTGCCAGCAGCCCGAGGACAGAAGGAGGTGAAAAACTGTTTTTT | NA | TRBV7-9 | once | TRBJ1-4
CASSSPVGLANYEQYF | TGTGCCAGCAGCTCCCCTGTGGGACTAGCGAACTACGAGCAGTACTTC | TRBD2 | TRBV11-3 | NA | TRBJ2-7
CASSPGLAGVIDTQYF | TGTGCCAGCAGCCCGGGACTAGCGGGAGTAATAGATACGCAGTATTTT | TRBD2 | TRBV6-7 | once | TRBJ2-3
CASSFGGSGRYVDTQYF | TGTGCCAGCAGCTTCGGTGGTAGCGGGAGATATGTAGATACGCAGTATTTT | TRBD2 | TRBV11-2 | NA | TRBJ2-3
CAWSQGTGGQPQHF | TGTGCCTGGAGCCAAGGGACAGGAGGACAGCCCCAGCATTTT | TRBD1 | TRBV30 | NA | TRBJ1-5
CASSSPFINEKLFF | TGTGCCAGCAGTTCTCCCTTTATTAATGAAAAACTGTTTTTT | NA | TRBV28 | NA | TRBJ1-4
CASSFSGSRDIQYF | TGTGCCAGCAGTTTTAGCGGGAGTAGGGACATTCAGTACTTC | TRBD2 | TRBV27 | NA | TRBJ2-4
CASSPRLSGEQYF | TGTGCCAGCAGCCCCCGACTATCGGGGGAGCAGTACTTC | NA | TRBV14 | NA | TRBJ2-7
CASSPTGRTGELFF | TGTGCCAGCAGCCCGACCGGGCGCACCGGGGAGCTGTTTTTT | NA | TRBV7-3 | NA | TRBJ2-2
CASGRQAMGEKLFF | TGTGCCAGCGGACGACAGGCTATGGGAGAAAAACTGTTTTTT | NA | TRBV27 | NA | TRBJ1-4
CASSLSPPSRPPYEQYF | TGTGCCAGCAGTTTATCTCCCCCTTCCCGACCCCCCTACGAGCAGTACTTC | NA | TRBV27 | few | TRBJ2-7
CAILRGHGGYGYTF | TGTGCCATACTCAGGGGGCACGGCGGGTATGGCTACACCTTC | TRBD1 | TRBV7-9 | NA | TRBJ1-2
CASSQGRQGGAGGSDNEQFF | TGCGCCAGCAGCCAAGGAAGGCAGGGGGGTGCGGGAGGGTCCGACAATGAGCAGTTCTTC | TRBD2 | TRBV4-1 | NA | TRBJ2-1
CASSQGKMVGETQYF | TGTGCCAGCAGCCAAGGGAAAATGGTGGGGGAGACCCAGTACTTC | NA | TRBV14 | NA | TRBJ2-5
CASSLTPLAGAETQYF | TGTGCCAGCAGCCTAACCCCACTAGCGGGAGCAGAGACCCAGTACTTC | TRBD2 | TRBV7-2 | NA | TRBJ2-5